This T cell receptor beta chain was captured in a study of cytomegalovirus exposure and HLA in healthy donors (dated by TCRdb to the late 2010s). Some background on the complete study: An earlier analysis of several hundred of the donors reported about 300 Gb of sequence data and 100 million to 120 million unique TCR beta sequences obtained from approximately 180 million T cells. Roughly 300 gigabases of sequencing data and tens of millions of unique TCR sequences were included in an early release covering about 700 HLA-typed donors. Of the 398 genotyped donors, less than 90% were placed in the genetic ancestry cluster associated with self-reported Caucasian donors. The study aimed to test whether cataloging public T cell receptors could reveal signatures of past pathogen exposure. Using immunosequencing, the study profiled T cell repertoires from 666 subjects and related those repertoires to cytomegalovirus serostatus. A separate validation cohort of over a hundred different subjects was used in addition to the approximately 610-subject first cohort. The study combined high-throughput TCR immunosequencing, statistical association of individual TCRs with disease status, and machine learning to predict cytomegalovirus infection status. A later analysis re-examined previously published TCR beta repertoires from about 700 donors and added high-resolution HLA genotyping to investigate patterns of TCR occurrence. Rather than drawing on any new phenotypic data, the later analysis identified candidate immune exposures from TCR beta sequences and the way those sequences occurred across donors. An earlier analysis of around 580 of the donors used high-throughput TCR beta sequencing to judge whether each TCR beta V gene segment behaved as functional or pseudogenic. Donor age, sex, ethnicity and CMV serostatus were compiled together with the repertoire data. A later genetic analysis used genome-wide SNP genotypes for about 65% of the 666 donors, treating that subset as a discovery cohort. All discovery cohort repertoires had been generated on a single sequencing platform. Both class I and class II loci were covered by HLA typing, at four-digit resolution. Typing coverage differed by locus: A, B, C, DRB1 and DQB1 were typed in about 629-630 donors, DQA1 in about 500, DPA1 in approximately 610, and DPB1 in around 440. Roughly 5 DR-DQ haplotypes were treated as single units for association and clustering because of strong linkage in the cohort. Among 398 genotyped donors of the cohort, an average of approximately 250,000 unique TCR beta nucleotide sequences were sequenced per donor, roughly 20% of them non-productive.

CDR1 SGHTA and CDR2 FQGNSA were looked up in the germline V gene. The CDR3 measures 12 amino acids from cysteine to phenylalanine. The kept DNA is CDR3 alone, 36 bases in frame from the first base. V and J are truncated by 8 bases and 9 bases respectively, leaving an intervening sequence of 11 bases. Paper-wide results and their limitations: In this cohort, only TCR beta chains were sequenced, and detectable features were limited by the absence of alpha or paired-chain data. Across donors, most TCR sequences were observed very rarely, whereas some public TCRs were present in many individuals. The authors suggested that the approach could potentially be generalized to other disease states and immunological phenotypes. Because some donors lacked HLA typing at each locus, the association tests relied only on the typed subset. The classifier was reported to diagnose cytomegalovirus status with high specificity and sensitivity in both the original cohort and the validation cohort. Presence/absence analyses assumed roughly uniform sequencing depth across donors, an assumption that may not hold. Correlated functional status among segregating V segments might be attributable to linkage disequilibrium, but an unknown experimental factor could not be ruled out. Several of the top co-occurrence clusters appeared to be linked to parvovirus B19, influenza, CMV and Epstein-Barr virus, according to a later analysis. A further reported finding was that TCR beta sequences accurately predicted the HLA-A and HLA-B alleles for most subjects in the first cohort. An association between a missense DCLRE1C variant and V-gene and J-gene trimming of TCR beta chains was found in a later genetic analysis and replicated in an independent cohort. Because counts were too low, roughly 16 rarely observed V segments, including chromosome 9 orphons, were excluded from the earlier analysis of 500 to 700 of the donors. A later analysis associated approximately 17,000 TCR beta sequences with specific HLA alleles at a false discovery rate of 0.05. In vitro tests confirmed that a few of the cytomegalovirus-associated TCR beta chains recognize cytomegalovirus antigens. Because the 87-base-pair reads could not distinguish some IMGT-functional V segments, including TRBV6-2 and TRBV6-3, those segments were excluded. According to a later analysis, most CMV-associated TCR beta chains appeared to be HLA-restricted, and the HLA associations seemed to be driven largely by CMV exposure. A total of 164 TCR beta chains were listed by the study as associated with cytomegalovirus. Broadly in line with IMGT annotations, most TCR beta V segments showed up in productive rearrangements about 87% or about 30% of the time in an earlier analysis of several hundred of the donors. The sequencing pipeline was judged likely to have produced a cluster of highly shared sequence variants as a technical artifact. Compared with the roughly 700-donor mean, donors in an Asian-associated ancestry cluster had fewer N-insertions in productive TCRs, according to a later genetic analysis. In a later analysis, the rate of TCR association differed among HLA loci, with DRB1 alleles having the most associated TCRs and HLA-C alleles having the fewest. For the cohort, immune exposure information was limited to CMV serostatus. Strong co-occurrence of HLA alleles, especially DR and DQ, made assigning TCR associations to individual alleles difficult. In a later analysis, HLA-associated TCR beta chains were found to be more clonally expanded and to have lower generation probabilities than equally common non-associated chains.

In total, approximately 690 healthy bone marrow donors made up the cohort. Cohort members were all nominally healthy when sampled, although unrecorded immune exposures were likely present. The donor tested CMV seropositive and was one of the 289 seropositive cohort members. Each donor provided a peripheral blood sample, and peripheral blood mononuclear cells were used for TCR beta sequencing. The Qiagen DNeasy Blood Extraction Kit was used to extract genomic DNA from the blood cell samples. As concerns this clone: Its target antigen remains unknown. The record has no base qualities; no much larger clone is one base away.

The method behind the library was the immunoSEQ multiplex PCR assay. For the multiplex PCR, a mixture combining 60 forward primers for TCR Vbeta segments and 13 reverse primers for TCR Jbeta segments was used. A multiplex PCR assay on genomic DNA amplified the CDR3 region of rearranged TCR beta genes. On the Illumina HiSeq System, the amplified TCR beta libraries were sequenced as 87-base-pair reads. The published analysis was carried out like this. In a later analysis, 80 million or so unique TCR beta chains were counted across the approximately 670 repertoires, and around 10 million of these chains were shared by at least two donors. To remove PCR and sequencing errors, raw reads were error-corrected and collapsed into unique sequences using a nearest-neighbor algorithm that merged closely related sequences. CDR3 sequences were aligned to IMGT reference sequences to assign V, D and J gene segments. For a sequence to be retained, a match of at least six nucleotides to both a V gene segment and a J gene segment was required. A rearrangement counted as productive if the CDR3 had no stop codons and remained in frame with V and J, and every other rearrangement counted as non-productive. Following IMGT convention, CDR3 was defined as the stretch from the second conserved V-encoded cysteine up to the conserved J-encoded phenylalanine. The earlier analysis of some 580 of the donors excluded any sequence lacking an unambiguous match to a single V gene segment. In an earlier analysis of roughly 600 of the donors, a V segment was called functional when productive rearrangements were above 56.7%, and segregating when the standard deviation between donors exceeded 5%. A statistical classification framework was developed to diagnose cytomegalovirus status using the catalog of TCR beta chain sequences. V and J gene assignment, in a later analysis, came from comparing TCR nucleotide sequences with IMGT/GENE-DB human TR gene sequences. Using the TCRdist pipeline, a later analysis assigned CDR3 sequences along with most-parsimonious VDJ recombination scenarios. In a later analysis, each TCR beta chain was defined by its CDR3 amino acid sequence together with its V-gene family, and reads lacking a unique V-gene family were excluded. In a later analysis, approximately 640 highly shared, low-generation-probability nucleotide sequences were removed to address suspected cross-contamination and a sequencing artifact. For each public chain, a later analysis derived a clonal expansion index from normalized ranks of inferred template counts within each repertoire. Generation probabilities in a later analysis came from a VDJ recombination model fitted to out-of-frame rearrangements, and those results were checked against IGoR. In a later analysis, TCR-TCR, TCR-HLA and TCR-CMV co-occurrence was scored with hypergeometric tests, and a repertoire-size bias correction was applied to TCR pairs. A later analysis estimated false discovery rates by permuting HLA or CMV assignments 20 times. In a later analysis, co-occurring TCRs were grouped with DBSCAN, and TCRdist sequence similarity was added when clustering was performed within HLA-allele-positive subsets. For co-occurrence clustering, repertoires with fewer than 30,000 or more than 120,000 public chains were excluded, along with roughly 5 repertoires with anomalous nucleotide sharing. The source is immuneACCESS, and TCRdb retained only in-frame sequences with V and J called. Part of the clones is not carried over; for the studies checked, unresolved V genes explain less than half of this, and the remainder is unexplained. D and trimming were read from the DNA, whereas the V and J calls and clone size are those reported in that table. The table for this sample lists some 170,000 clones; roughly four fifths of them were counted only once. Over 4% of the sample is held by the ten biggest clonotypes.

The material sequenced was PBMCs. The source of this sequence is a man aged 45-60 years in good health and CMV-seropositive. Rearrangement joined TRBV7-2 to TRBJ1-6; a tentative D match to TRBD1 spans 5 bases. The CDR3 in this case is CASGGIVSPLHF. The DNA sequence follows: TGTGCCAGCGGGGGGATTGTTTCACCCCTCCACTTT.